This paragraph reports one T cell receptor (beta chain). The CDR3 is 13 amino acids. Germline V lookup: CDR1 SQVTM, CDR2 ANQGSEA. V lost 4 bases, J lost 5 bases, and 14 bases lay in between. The data belong to a study of cytomegalovirus exposure and HLA in healthy donors. Primers for the PCR totalled 60 Vbeta and 13 Jbeta. Clones were read by immunoSEQ multiplex PCR, and TCRdb kept only the in-frame ones, dropping some. Among about 160,000 clones listed, roughly 80% were seen once. This chain links TRBV29-1 with TRBJ1-2; unclear D gene. Sequenced: PBMCs. The receptor was isolated from a male donor in good health and CMV-seropositive. CDR3 residues: CSVVWDSGYGYTF. Written as DNA, the CDR3 is TGCAGCGTTGTATGGGATAGCGGGTATGGCTACACCTTC.